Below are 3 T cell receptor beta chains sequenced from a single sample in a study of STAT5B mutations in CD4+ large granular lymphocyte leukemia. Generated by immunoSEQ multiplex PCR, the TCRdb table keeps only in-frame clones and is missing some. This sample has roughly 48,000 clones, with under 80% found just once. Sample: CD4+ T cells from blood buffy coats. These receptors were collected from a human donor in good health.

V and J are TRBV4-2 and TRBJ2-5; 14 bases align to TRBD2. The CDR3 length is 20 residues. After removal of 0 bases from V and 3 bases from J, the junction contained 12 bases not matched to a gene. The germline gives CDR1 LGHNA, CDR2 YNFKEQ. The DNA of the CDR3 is TGTGCCAGCAGCCAAGATCCCGGGGTCGGACTAGCGGGGGGAAAAGAGACCCAGTACTTC. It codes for CASSQDPGVGLAGGKETQYF.

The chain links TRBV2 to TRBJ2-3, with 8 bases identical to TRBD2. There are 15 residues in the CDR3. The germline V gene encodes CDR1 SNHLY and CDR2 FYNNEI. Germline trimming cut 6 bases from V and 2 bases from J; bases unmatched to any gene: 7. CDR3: CASSHSGVFTDTQYF. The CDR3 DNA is TGTGCCAGCAGCCATAGCGGGGTTTTCACAGATACGCAGTATTTT.

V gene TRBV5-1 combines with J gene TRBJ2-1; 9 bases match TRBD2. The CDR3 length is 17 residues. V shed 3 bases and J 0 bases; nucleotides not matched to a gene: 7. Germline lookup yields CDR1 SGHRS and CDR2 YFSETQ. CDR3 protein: CASSSSGASLSYNEQFF. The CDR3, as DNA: TGCGCCAGCAGCTCTAGCGGGGCCTCCCTCTCCTACAATGAGCAGTTCTTC.